This T cell receptor (beta chain) was recorded in a study of persistence of HIV-infected CD4 T cells. Worth noting for this clone: What it binds is unknown.

Cells were stimulated with overlapping HIV-1 Gag 15-mer peptides. CD40L/CD69 double-negative CD45RO-high memory CD4+ T cells were collected. Trimming shortened V by 0 bases and J by 0 bases, and 12 bases separated the two germline ends. This CDR3 spans 17 amino acids. Looked up from germline, CDR1 is LGHNA and CDR2 is YSLEER. Findings and limits, study-wide: Degenerate expanded CDR3beta sequences were enriched among CMV- and Gag-responding cells.

The immunoSEQ assay was version 4, run in survey mode. Produced via immunoSEQ multiplex PCR; TCRdb's table is partial and in-frame only. Of approximately 34,000 clones in the sample, roughly four fifths were seen once. The sequencing used CD4+ T cells sorted from PBMCs after roughly 18-hour stimulation, collected from a patient who received antiretroviral therapy. The chain employs TRBV4-3 and TRBJ1-3; D unresolved. The clonotype comes from an adult woman with HIV who was CMV-seropositive. The CDR3 spells CASSQDPAGRSGNTIYF. The CDR3 DNA follows: TGCGCCAGCAGCCAAGATCCGGCAGGACGCTCTGGAAACACCATATATTTT.